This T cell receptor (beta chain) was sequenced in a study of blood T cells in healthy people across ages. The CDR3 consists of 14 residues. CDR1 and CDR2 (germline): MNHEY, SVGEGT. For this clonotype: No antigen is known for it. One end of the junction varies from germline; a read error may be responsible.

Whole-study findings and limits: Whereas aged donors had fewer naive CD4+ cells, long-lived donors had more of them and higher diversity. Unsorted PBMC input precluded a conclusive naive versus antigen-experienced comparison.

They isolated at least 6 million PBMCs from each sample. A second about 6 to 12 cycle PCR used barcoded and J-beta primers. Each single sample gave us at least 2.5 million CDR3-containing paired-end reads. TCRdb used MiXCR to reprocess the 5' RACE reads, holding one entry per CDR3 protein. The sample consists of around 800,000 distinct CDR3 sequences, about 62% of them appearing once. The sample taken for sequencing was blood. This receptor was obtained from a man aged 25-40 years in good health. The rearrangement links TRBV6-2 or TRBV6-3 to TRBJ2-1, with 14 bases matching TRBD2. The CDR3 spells CAGSPGLAGGRQFF. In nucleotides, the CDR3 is TGTGCCGGCAGTCCAGGACTAGCGGGGGGAAGACAGTTCTTC.